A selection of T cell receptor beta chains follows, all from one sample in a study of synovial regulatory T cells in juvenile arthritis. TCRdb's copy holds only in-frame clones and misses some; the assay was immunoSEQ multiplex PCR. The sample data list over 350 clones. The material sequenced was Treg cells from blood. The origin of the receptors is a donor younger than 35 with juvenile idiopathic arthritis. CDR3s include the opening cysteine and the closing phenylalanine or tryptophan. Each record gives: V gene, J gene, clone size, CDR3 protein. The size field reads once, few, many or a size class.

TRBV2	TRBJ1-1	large	CASSEEVLSPDEAFF
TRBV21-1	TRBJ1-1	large	CASRLPVATIRTEAFF
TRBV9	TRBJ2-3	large	CASSGGLAGLSTDTQYF
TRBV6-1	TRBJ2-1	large	CASTGFGSYNEQFF
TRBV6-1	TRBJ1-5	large	CASNLRNQPQHF
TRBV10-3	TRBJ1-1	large	CAISGTQGATEAFF
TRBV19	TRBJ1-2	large	CASSSTGVSSNYGYTF
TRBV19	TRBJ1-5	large	CASSIDNQRQHQPQHF
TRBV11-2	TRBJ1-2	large	CASSDGLTSRTYGYTF
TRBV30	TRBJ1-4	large	CAWRWWGASTNEKLFF
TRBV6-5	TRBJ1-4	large	CASSYSGAAAEKLFF
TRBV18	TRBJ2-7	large	CASSYRLAGNYEQYF
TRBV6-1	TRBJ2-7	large	CASSERGALYEQYF
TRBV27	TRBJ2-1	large	CASSFSGRTYDPYNEQFF
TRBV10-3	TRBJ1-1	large	CAISGQGGSTEAFF
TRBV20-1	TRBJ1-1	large	CSASPSEEAFF
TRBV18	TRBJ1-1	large	CASSPPLPNTEAFF
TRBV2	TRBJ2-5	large	CASSGRGLGMETQYF
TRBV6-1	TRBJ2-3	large	CASSEPGDEDTQYF
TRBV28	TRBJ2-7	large	CASSSPRGRSYEQYF
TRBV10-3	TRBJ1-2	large	CATANDPNYGYTF
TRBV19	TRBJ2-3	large	CASSIVPGLAGEKIDTQYF
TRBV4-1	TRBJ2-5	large	CASSLTGRLLGETQYF
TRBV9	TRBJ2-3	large	CASSVDPSGGGLQYF
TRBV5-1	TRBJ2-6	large	CASSVGHLSGANVLTF
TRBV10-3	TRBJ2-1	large	CATRTGGNEQFF
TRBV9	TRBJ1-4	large	CASSPRGVPTNEKLFF
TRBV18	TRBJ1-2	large	CASSPGTANYGYTF
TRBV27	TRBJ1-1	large	CASSSLFKAEAFF
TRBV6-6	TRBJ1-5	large	CASSLKTGISNQPQHF
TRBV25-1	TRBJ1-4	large	CASSEYKYGALSNEKLFF
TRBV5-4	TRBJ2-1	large	CASSLGLAAYNEQFF
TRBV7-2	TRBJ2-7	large	CASRLPPGYPYF
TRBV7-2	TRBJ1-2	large	CASSLVSGTGGYTF
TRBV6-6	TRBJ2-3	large	CASSYSITIADTQYF
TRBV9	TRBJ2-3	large	CASSPLWGAFTDTQYF
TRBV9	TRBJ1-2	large	CASSHNRILTRGFNGYTF
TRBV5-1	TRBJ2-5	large	CASSLANRRQETQYF
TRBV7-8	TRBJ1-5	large	CASSPSRGRYQPQHF
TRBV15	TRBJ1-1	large	CATSRDQVNTEAFF
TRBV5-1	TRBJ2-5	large	CASSWTGPQETQYF
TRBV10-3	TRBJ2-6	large	CAISRPSCIQSRANVLTF
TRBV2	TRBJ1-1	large	CASKWGLLNTEAFF
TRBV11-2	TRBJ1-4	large	CASSPDRVTNEKLFF
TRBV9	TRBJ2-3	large	CASSVDLAGGLTDTQYF
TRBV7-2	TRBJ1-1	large	CASSLGAGTEAFF
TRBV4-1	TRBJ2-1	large	CASSQERSRSNEQFF
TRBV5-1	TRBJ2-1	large	CASSPSAGGTYNEQFF
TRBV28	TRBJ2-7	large	CASSPGLEGTYEQYF
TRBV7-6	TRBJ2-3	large	CASSAYLTDTQYF
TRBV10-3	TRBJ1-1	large	CAISDPTGNTEAFF
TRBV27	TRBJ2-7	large	CASSPANTEQYF
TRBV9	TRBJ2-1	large	CASSLRDYEQFF
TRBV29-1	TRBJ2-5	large	CSVGFSGGQTQYF
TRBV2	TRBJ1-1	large	CASSEVRSNTEAFF
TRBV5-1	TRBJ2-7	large	CASSTSRDTSYEQYF